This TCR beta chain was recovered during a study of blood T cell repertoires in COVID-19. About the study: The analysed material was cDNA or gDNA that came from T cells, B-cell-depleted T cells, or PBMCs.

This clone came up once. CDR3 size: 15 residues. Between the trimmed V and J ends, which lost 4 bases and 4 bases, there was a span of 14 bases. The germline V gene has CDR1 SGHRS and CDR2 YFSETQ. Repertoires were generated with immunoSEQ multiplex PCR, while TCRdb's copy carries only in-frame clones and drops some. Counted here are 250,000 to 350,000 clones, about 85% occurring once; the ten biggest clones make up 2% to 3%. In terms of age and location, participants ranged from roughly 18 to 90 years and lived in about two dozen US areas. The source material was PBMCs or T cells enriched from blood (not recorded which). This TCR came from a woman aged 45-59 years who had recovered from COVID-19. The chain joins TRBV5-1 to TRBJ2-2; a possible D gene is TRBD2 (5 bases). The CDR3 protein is CASSREQVGTGELFF. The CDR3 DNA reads TGCGCCAGCAGCAGGGAGCAGGTCGGCACCGGGGAGCTGTTTTTT.